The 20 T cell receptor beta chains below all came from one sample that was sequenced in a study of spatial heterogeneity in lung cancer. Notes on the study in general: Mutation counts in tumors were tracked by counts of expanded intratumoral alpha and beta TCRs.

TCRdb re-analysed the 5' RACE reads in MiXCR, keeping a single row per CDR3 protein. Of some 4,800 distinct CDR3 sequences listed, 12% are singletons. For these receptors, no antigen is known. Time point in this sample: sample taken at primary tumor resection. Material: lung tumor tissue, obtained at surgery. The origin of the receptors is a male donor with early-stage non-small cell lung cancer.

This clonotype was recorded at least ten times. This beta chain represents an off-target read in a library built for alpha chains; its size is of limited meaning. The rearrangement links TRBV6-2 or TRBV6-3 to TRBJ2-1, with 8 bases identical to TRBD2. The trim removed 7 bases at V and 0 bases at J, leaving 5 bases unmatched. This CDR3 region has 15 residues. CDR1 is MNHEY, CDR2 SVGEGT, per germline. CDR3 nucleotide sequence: TGTGCCAGCATCGCCGGGACTAGCTCCTACAATGAGCAGTTCTTC. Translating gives CASIAGTSSYNEQFF.

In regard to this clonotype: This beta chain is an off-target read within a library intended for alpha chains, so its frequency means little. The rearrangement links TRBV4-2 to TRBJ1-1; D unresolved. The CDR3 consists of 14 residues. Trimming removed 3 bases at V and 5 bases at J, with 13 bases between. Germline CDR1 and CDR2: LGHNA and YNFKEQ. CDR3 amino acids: CASSQTMFETEAFF. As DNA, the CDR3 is TGTGCCAGCAGCCAGACCATGTTCGAAACTGAAGCTTTCTTT.

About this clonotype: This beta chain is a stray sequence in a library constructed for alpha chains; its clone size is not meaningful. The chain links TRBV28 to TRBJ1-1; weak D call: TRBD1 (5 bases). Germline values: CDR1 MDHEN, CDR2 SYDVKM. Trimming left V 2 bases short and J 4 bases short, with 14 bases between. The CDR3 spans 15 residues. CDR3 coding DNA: TGTGCCAGCAGTTTAGGGGGAACAGAGAGCACTGAAGCTTTCTTT. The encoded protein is CASSLGGTESTEAFF.

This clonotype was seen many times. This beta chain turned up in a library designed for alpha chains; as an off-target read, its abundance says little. CDR3 bases: TGTGCCAGCAGTGGCAGGGGGCCTCTCAATGAGCAGTTCTTC. This encodes CASSGRGPLNEQFF. The chain joins TRBV28 to TRBJ2-1; TRBD1 aligns across 8 bases. V dropped 5 bases and J dropped 6; count of bases not matched to a gene: 6. The CDR3 is made up of 14 amino acids. The germline CDR1 and CDR2 sequences are MDHEN and SYDVKM.

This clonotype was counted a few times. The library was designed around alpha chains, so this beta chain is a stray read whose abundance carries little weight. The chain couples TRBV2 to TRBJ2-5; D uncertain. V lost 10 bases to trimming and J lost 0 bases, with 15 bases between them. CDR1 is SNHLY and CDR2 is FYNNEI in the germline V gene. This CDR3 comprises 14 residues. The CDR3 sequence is CAITLESYQETQYF. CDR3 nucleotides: TGTGCCATCACCCTGGAAAGTTACCAAGAGACCCAGTACTTC.

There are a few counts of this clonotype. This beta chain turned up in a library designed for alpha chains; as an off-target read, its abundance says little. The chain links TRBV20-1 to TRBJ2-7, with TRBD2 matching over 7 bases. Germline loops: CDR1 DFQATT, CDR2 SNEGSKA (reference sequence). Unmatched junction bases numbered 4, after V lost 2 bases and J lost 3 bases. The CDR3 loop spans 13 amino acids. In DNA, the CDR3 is TGCAGTGCTAGACAGACGGGGGGCTACGAGCAGTACTTC. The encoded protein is CSARQTGGYEQYF.

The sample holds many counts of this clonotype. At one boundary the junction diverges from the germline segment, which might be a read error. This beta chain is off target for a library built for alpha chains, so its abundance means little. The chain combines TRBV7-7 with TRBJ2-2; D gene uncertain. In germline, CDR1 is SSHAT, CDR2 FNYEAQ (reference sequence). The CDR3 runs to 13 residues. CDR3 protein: CASSFTDTGELFF. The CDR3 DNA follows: TGTGCTAGCAGCTTCACAGACACCGGGGAGCTGTTTTTT.

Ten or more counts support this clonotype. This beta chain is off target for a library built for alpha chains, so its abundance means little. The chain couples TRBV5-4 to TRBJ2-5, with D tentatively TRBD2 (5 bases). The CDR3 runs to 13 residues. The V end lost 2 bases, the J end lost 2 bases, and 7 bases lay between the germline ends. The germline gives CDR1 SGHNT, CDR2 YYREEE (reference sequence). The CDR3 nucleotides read TGTGCCAGCAGCTTTCCGGGACAAGAGACCCAGTACTTC. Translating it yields CASSFPGQETQYF.

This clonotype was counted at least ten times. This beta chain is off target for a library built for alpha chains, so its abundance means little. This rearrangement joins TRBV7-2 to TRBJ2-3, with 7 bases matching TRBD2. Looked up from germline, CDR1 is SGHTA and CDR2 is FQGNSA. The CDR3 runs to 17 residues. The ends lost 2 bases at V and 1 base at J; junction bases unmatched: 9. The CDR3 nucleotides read TGTGCCAGCAGCTTAAGAGGAGCCCTAGCGGGCACAGATACGCAGTATTTT. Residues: CASSLRGALAGTDTQYF. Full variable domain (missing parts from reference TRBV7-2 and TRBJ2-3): GAGVSQSPSNKVTEKGKDVELRCDPISGHTALYWYRQSLGQGLEFLIYFQGNSAPDKSGLPSDRFSAERTGGSVSTLTIQRTQQEDSAVYLCASSLRGALAGTDTQYFGPGTRLTVL.

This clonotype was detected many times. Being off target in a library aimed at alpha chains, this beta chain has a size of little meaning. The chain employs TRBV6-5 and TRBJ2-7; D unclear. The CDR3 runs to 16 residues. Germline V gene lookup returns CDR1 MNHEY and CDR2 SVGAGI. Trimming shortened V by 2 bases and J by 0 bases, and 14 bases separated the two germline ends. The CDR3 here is CASSYATGGVSYEQYF. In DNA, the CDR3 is TGTGCCAGCAGTTACGCGACGGGTGGAGTCTCCTACGAGCAGTACTTC.

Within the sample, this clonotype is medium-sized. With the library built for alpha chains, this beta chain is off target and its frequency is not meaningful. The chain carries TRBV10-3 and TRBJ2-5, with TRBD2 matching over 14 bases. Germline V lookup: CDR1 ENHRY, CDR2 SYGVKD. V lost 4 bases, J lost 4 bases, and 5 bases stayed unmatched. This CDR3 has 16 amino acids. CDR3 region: CAISGGTSGSGETQYF. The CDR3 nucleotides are TGTGCCATCAGTGGTGGGACTAGCGGGAGCGGAGAGACCCAGTACTTC.

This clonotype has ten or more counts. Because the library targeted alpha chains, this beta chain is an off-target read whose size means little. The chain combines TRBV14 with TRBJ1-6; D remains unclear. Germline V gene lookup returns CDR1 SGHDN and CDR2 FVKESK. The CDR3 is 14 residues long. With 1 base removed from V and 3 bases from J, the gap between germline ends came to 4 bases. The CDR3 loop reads CASSQGVYNSPLHF. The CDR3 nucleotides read TGTGCCAGCAGCCAAGGGGTCTATAATTCACCCCTCCACTTT.

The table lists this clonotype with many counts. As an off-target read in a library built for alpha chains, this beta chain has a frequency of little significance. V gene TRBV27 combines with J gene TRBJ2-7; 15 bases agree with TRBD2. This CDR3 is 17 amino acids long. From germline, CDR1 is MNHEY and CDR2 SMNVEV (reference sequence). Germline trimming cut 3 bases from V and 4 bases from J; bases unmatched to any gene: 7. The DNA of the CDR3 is TGTGCCAGCAGTTTCGCGGGACTAGCGGGAGGTAATTACGAGCAGTACTTC. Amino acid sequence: CASSFAGLAGGNYEQYF.

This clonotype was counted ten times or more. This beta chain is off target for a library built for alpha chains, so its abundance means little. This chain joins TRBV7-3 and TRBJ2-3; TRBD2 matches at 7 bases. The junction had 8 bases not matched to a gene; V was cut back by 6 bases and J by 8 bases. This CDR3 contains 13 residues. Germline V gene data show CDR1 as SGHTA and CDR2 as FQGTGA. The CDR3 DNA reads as TGTGCCAGCAGACAAAGCGGGAACTCTACGCAGTATTTT. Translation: CASRQSGNSTQYF.

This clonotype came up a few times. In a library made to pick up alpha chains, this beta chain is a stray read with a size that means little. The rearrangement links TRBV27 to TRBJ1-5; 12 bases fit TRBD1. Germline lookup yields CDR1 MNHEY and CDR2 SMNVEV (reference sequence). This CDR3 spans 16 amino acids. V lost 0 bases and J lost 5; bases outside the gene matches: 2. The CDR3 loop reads CASSLSGTGGYQPQHF. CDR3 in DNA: TGTGCCAGCAGTTTATCGGGGACAGGGGGCTATCAGCCCCAGCATTTT.

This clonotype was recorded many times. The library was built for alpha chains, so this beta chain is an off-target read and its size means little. This CDR3 is CASSLGRGTNTGELFF. CDR3 nucleotides: TGTGCCAGCAGCTTAGGTCGGGGTACCAACACCGGGGAGCTGTTTTTT. The rearrangement joins TRBV7-9 to TRBJ2-2, with a weak D call TRBD2 (5 bases). V lost 1 base, J lost 2 bases, and 11 bases lay in between. The CDR3 is 16 amino acids. Germline V CDR1 and CDR2: SEHNR, FQNEAQ (reference sequence). Full variable domain (remainder filled in from reference TRBV7-9 and TRBJ2-2): DTGVSQNPRHKITKRGQNVTFRCDPISEHNRLYWYRQTLGQGPEFLTYFQNEAQLEKSRLLSDRFSAERPKGSFSTLEIQRTEQGDSAMYLCASSLGRGTNTGELFFGEGSRLTVL.

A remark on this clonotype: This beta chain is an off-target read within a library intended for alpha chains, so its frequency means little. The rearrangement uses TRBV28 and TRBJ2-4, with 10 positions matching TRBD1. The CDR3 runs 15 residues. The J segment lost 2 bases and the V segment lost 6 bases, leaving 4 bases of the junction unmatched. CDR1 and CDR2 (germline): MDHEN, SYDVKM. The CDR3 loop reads CASRGTGESKNIQYF. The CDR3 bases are TGTGCCAGCAGAGGGACAGGGGAGTCCAAAAACATTCAGTACTTC. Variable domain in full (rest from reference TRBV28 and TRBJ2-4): DVKVTQSSRYLVKRTGEKVFLECVQDMDHENMFWYRQDPGLGLRLIYFSYDVKMKEKGDIPEGYSVSREKKERFSLILESASTNQTSMYLCASRGTGESKNIQYFGAGTRLSVL.

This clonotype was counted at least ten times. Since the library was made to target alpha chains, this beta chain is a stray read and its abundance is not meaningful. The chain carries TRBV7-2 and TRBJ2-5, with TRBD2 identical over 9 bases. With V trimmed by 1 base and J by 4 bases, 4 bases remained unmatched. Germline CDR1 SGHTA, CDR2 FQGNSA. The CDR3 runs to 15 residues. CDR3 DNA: TGTGCCAGCAGCTTAGTGTTGCGGGAGGGAGAGACCCAGTACTTC. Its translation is CASSLVLREGETQYF.

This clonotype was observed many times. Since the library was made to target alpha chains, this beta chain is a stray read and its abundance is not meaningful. CDR3 sequence: CASSRGTGAGELFF. The CDR3 DNA is TGTGCCAGCAGCCGAGGGACAGGGGCCGGGGAGCTGTTTTTT. The chain is built from TRBV4-2 and TRBJ2-2; 10 bases map to TRBD1. Germline values: CDR1 LGHNA, CDR2 YNFKEQ. CDR3 length: 14 amino acids. Trimming at V came to 4 bases and at J to 6 bases, leaving 2 bases not matched to a gene.

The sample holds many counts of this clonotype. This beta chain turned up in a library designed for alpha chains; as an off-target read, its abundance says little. In DNA, the CDR3 is TGTGCCAGCAGCCCTGTCTCGCGCGATGAGCAGTTCTTC. Translation: CASSPVSRDEQFF. This chain links TRBV6-5 with TRBJ2-1; D gene ambiguous. Looked up from germline, CDR1 is MNHEY and CDR2 is SVGAGI. Trimming took off 6 bases at V and 8 bases at J, with 14 bases between the two ends. The CDR3 has 13 amino acids.